This record covers a single TCR beta chain. Profiled with immunoSEQ multiplex PCR; TCRdb holds only in-frame clones, not every one. The sample lists roughly 200,000 clones, 80% to 95% occurring once. The source of the sample is a study of T cell responses to AZD1222 COVID-19 vaccine. The clonotype originates from an adult who received the MenACWY meningococcal vaccine as a control. The sequencing used peripheral blood, collected 28 days after the second dose of the MenACWY control vaccine.

DNA of the CDR3: TGTGCCAGCAGCTACCGTGACAGGGAGAGATCTAGTGGCTACACCTTC. Translation gives CASSYRDRERSSGYTF. The chain couples TRBV7-9 to TRBJ1-2; 7 bases are a match to TRBD1. J lost 7 bases, V lost 4 bases, and 15 bases had no gene match. From germline, CDR1 is SEHNR and CDR2 FQNEAQ (reference sequence). The CDR3 is 16 amino acids.